Shown below are 30 T cell receptor beta chains from a single sample sequenced in a study of OX40 agonist ivuxolimab in advanced cancers. Measured with immunoSEQ multiplex PCR; TCRdb has only the in-frame clones, and not every one. The repertoire includes about 25,000 clones, 80% to 90% of them detected once, and roughly 16% sits in the top ten. Material: CD4+ or CD8+ T cells sorted from blood, obtained in a trial of the OX40 agonist ivuxolimab. All receptors derive from an adult with an advanced solid tumor such as melanoma, head and neck, liver or kidney cancer.

This chain links TRBV6-5 with TRBJ1-2; 7 bases agree with TRBD1. Germline-derived CDR1 and CDR2 are MNHEY and SVGAGI. The CDR3 has 15 residues. The J segment lost 6 bases and the V segment lost 0 bases, leaving 7 bases of the junction unmatched. In DNA, the CDR3 is TGTGCCAGCAGTTACTCAGGGGGCCGGAGAGATGGCTACACCTTC. This codes for CASSYSGGRRDGYTF.

This rearrangement joins TRBV5-4 to TRBJ2-7; D is tentatively TRBD1 or TRBD2 (7 bases each). Trimming removed 6 bases from V and 5 bases from J, with 18 bases in between. There are 14 residues in the CDR3. The germline gives CDR1 SGHNT, CDR2 YYREEE (reference sequence). This CDR3 reads CASNPGGDYDEQYF. The DNA of the CDR3 is TGTGCCAGCAACCCAGGGGGGGACTACGACGAGCAGTACTTC.

The V gene is TRBV7-2, the J gene TRBJ2-7; 8 nucleotides align to TRBD1. Germline V gene data show CDR1 as SGHTA and CDR2 as FQGNSA. CDR3 size: 14 residues. V gave up 5 bases and J gave up 2 bases; unmatched junction bases: 5. The CDR3 sequence: CASSPGTGPYEQYF. In DNA, the CDR3 is TGTGCCAGCAGCCCCGGGACAGGACCCTACGAGCAGTACTTC.

J is TRBJ1-2 and V is TRBV7-9, with D possibly being TRBD1 (6 bases). The CDR3 is 12 amino acids. The germline V gene has CDR1 SEHNR and CDR2 FQNEAQ (reference sequence). The V and J ends lost 6 bases and 6 bases respectively, with 11 bases between them. CDR3 sequence: CASSTRTDGYTF. The CDR3 DNA reads TGTGCCAGCAGTACGCGGACAGATGGCTACACCTTC.

The chain has TRBV2 and TRBJ2-7; D possibly corresponds to TRBD2 (6 bases). V lost 9 bases, J lost 2 bases, and 11 bases lay in between. CDR3 length equals 12 residues. Germline V CDR1 and CDR2: SNHLY, FYNNEI. The CDR3 here is CASSGEAYEQYF. Here the CDR3 DNA reads TGTGCCAGTTCCGGGGAGGCCTACGAGCAGTACTTC.

This clone turned up a few times. The chain links TRBV4-1 to TRBJ1-1; a weak D match, TRBD1 (5 bases). The ends were cut back, 6 bases at V and 0 bases at J, with 11 bases in the middle. From germline, CDR1 is MGHRA and CDR2 YSYEKL. The CDR3 is made up of 14 amino acids. The CDR3 sequence: CASRGDYMNTEAFF. Here the CDR3 DNA reads TGCGCCAGCAGGGGGGACTACATGAACACTGAAGCTTTCTTT.

The chain joins TRBV6-1 to TRBJ1-1; D remains ambiguous. CDR3 length: 15 amino acids. Per the germline V gene, CDR1 is MNHNS and CDR2 is SASEGT. Trimming cost V 6 bases and J 3 bases, with 17 bases left between them. The CDR3 sequence: CASSPRRLVDTEAFF. In nucleotides, the CDR3 is TGTGCCAGCAGCCCGAGGCGTCTCGTGGACACTGAAGCTTTCTTT.

The genes are TRBV27 and TRBJ2-1, with 9 bases that match TRBD1. Germline loops: CDR1 MNHEY, CDR2 SMNVEV (reference sequence). The CDR3 has 15 amino acids. With 3 bases clipped from V and 6 bases from J, the junction kept 6 bases outside the gene matches. CDR3 protein: CASSLWTGVANEQFF. CDR3 sequence (DNA): TGTGCCAGCAGTTTGTGGACAGGGGTGGCCAATGAGCAGTTCTTC.

V and J are TRBV7-6 and TRBJ2-1; tentatively, D is TRBD2 (5 bases). The length of the CDR3 is 12 residues. Germline CDR1 and CDR2: SGHVS and FNYEAQ. V lost 1 base to trimming and J lost 9 bases, with 7 bases between them. CDR3 sequence reads: CASSLDGGEQFF. In DNA form, the CDR3 reads TGTGCCAGCAGCTTAGACGGAGGTGAGCAGTTCTTC. Filled out from reference TRBV7-6 and TRBJ2-1, the complete variable domain reads GAGVSQSPRYKVTKRGQDVALRCDPISGHVSLYWYRQALGQGPEFLTYFNYEAQQDKSGLPNDRFSAERPEGSISTLTIQRTEQRDSAMYRCASSLDGGEQFFGPGTRLTVL.

J is TRBJ2-5 and V is TRBV6-5; TRBD2 matches 7 bases. The DNA matches TRBJ2-7 better at its end, which makes the J call doubtful. The CDR3 is made up of 14 amino acids. Germline CDR1 is MNHEY and CDR2 is SVGAGI. CDR3 in DNA: TGTGCCAGCAGTTACTCGGGAGGGCCCTACGAGCAGTACTTC. Its protein product is CASSYSGGPYEQYF.

The CDR3 sequence is CASSQDQSPGNTIYF. CDR3 coding DNA: TGCGCCAGCAGCCAGGACCAATCCCCCGGAAACACCATATATTTT. V usage is TRBV4-1 and J usage is TRBJ1-3; D remains unclear. Germline assignment: CDR1 MGHRA and CDR2 YSYEKL. V lost 3 bases to trimming and J lost 4 bases, with 13 bases between them. CDR3 length: 15 amino acids.

CDR3 amino acids: CSVKGLNSSYEQYF. The CDR3 coding sequence is TGCAGCGTGAAAGGACTAAACAGCTCCTACGAGCAGTACTTC. V and J are TRBV29-1 and TRBJ2-7; a weak D match, TRBD2 (6 bases). Trimming pared 6 bases from V and 0 bases from J, leaving 15 bases between. This CDR3 is built from 14 residues. Germline CDR1 reads SQVTM; CDR2 reads ANQGSEA.

This clone has a single count. The chain uses TRBV5-6 and TRBJ2-4; tentative D call: TRBD1 (6 bases). CDR3 length equals 14 residues. Trimming cost V 0 bases and J 11 bases, with 15 bases left between them. CDR1 SGHDT and CDR2 YYEEEE come from the germline V gene. CDR3 sequence (DNA): TGTGCCAGCAGCTTGGACCCAGGGGCGAGGGTTCAGTACTTC. Translation gives CASSLDPGARVQYF.

The CDR3 protein is CASTLTSGSYEQYF. CDR3 in DNA: TGTGCCAGCACCCTGACTAGCGGGAGCTACGAGCAGTACTTC. V usage is TRBV27 and J usage is TRBJ2-7; 12 bases agree with TRBD2. The CDR3 length is 14 residues. The trim removed 7 bases at V and 3 bases at J, leaving 4 bases unmatched. Germline V lookup: CDR1 MNHEY, CDR2 SMNVEV (reference sequence).

The chain uses TRBV7-9 and TRBJ1-1, with unresolved D. The germline V gene has CDR1 SEHNR and CDR2 FQNEAQ (reference sequence). CDR3 size: 14 residues. Trimming removed 5 bases from V and 1 base from J, with 11 bases in between. CDR3 protein: CASSPGPGNTEAFF. CDR3 nucleotides: TGTGCCAGCAGCCCCGGACCCGGGAACACTGAAGCTTTCTTT. Full variable domain (rest looked up from reference TRBV7-9 and TRBJ1-1): DTGVSQNPRHKITKRGQNVTFRCDPISEHNRLYWYRQTLGQGPEFLTYFQNEAQLEKSRLLSDRFSAERPKGSFSTLEIQRTEQGDSAMYLCASSPGPGNTEAFFGQGTRLTVV.

This chain links TRBV28 with TRBJ1-1, with unresolved D. Trimming took off 7 bases at V and 0 bases at J, with 18 bases between the two ends. The length of the CDR3 is 16 residues. Looked up from germline, CDR1 is MDHEN and CDR2 is SYDVKM. In DNA, the CDR3 is TGTGCCAGCACCCCTCGGGGAGGGCACATGAACACTGAAGCTTTCTTT. The encoded protein is CASTPRGGHMNTEAFF.

J is TRBJ2-1 and V is TRBV27; 10 nucleotides match TRBD2. The CDR3 covers 15 residues. CDR1 is MNHEY, CDR2 SMNVEV, per germline (reference sequence). Unmatched junction bases numbered 4, after V lost 4 bases and J lost 4 bases. The CDR3 sequence: CASSSGLAPYNEQFF. Here the CDR3 DNA reads TGTGCCAGCAGTTCGGGACTAGCGCCTTACAATGAGCAGTTCTTC.

The chain links TRBV10-3 to TRBJ1-6; 7 bases align to TRBD1. Germline loops: CDR1 ENHRY, CDR2 SYGVKD. The CDR3 loop spans 13 amino acids. The ends lost 11 bases at V and 7 bases at J; junction bases unmatched: 8. CDR3 nucleotide sequence: TGTGCCCCCTCCAGGGGGGGAAATTCACCCCTCCACTTT. It is translated as CAPSRGGNSPLHF.

The chain carries TRBV27 and TRBJ2-7, with 7 bases matching TRBD1. CDR1 and CDR2 from the germline V gene are MNHEY and SMNVEV (reference sequence). J lost 6 bases, V lost 8 bases, and 10 bases had no gene match. CDR3 length equals 13 residues. In DNA, the CDR3 is TGTGCCAGCGCCAGACAGGGTAATCGCGAGCAGTACTTC. Translated, it gives CASARQGNREQYF.

This chain joins TRBV28 and TRBJ2-2, with D hard to call. Germline V gives CDR1 MDHEN, CDR2 SYDVKM. Between the trimmed V and J ends, which lost 3 bases and 2 bases, there was a span of 4 bases. The CDR3 consists of 13 residues. The CDR3 DNA follows: TGTGCCAGCAGTTTTTACAACACCGGGGAGCTGTTTTTT. It translates to CASSFYNTGELFF.

This clone was counted once. The chain uses TRBV6-4 and TRBJ2-2, with D perhaps matching TRBD2 (6 bases). The CDR3 contains 14 residues. Germline assignment: CDR1 MRHNA and CDR2 SNTAGT. V gave up 4 bases and J gave up 5 bases, with 11 bases separating them. The CDR3 coding sequence is TGTGCCAGCAGTGGCAGACTAGGAACCGGGGAGCTGTTTTTT. Translated, it gives CASSGRLGTGELFF.

J is TRBJ2-1 and V is TRBV19, with 8 bases matching TRBD1. CDR3 length: 14 residues. The ends lost 7 bases at V and 2 bases at J; junction bases unmatched: 4. CDR1 and CDR2 from the germline V gene are LNHDA and SQIVND (reference sequence). The CDR3: CASTTGGPYNEQFF. In DNA form, the CDR3 reads TGTGCCAGTACCACAGGGGGGCCCTACAATGAGCAGTTCTTC. Using reference TRBV19 and TRBJ2-1 for the parts outside the CDR3, the full variable domain is DGGITQSPKYLFRKEGQNVTLSCEQNLNHDAMYWYRQDPGQGLRLIYYSQIVNDFQKGDIAEGYSVSREKKESFPLTVTSAQKNPTAFYLCASTTGGPYNEQFFGPGTRLTVL.

The V gene is TRBV2, the J gene TRBJ1-5; D is unresolved. The V end was cut by 0 bases, the J end by 1 base, with 19 bases between. This CDR3 has 19 residues. Germline V CDR1 and CDR2: SNHLY, FYNNEI. The CDR3 DNA reads TGTGCCAGCAGTGAAGCGGGCACAACCCAAAGGAGAAGCAATCAGCCCCAGCATTTT. Its translation is CASSEAGTTQRRSNQPQHF.

The V call is TRBV16, the J call TRBJ1-1; D uncertain. The CDR3 is 11 amino acids. V lost 6 bases and J lost 7, with 9 bases in between. Looked up from germline, CDR1 is KGHSY and CDR2 is FQNENV. The DNA of the CDR3 is TGTGCCAGCAGTTCAGCCGGTGAAGCTTTCTTT. This translates into CASSSAGEAFF. Combining the CDR3 with reference TRBV16 and TRBJ1-1 gives the whole variable domain GEEVAQTPKHLVRGEGQKAKLYCAPIKGHSYVFWYQQVLKNEFKFLISFQNENVFDETGMPKERFSAKCLPNSPCSLEIQATKLEDSAVYFCASSSAGEAFFGQGTRLTVV.

The chain carries TRBV4-1 and TRBJ2-7; TRBD1 matches at 9 bases. The CDR3 has 15 residues. CDR1 and CDR2 (germline): MGHRA, YSYEKL. Trimming cost V 3 bases and J 3 bases; bases outside gene matches: 6. The DNA for the CDR3 is TGCGCCAGCAGCCATGCCTGGACAGGGGACTACGAGCAGTACTTC. Its translation is CASSHAWTGDYEQYF.

The V gene is TRBV4-1, the J gene TRBJ2-5; 7 bases align to TRBD2. The CDR3 runs to 16 residues. The junction had 8 bases not matched to a gene; V was cut back by 0 bases and J by 4 bases. Germline assignment: CDR1 MGHRA and CDR2 YSYEKL. CDR3 DNA: TGCGCCAGCAGCCAAGATGCAGCGGGAACGAGAGAGACCCAGTACTTC. Protein sequence: CASSQDAAGTRETQYF.

The chain links TRBV4-3 to TRBJ2-7; no clear D. Trimming removed 0 bases from V and 0 bases from J, with 9 bases in between. Germline V gene lookup returns CDR1 LGHNA and CDR2 YSLEER. This CDR3 is 15 amino acids long. CDR3 loop: CASSQEVLHSYEQYF. In DNA form, the CDR3 reads TGCGCCAGCAGCCAAGAGGTCTTACACTCCTACGAGCAGTACTTC.

The V and J genes are TRBV7-2 and TRBJ2-2, with D perhaps given as TRBD1 or TRBD2 (6 bases each). There are 17 residues in the CDR3. The V end was cut by 6 bases, the J end by 1 base, with 18 bases between. Germline CDR1 SGHTA, CDR2 FQGNSA. Here the CDR3 DNA reads TGTGCCAGCAGTCCCCGTTGGGGGGCCCTGAACACCGGGGAGCTGTTTTTT. Translation: CASSPRWGALNTGELFF. Together with reference TRBV7-2 and TRBJ2-2, the CDR3 gives the full variable domain: GAGVSQSPSNKVTEKGKDVELRCDPISGHTALYWYRQSLGQGLEFLIYFQGNSAPDKSGLPSDRFSAERTGGSVSTLTIQRTQQEDSAVYLCASSPRWGALNTGELFFGEGSRLTVL.

This chain connects TRBV9 to TRBJ1-6; 7 positions match TRBD1. CDR1 SGDLS and CDR2 YYNGEE come from the germline V gene. The trim removed 0 bases at V and 7 bases at J, leaving 1 base unmatched. The CDR3 is 14 residues long. CDR3 in amino acids: CASSVDRGNSPLHF. Here the CDR3 DNA reads TGTGCCAGCAGCGTAGACAGGGGCAATTCACCCCTCCACTTT.

V gene TRBV7-9 combines with J gene TRBJ2-1, with 12 bases identical to TRBD1. CDR1 is SEHNR, CDR2 FQNEAQ, per germline (reference sequence). J gave up 7 bases and V 5 bases, and 12 bases lay outside the gene matches. CDR3 size: 17 residues. CDR3 amino acids: CASSPKAGQGAGNEQFF. The CDR3 DNA reads TGTGCCAGCAGCCCTAAGGCGGGACAGGGGGCCGGAAATGAGCAGTTCTTC.